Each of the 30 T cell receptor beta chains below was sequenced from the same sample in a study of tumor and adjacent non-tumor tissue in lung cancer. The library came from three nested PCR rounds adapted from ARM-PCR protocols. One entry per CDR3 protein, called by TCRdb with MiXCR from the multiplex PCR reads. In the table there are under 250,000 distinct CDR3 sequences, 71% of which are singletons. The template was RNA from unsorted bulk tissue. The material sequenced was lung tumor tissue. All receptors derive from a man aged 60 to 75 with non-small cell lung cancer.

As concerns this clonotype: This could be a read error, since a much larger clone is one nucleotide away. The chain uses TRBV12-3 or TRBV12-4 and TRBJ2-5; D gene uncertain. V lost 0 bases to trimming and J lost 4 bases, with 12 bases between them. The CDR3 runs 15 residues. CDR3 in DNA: TGTGCCAGCAGTTTAGCCCAACAACCAGGAGAGACCCAGTACTTC. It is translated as CASSLAQQPGETQYF.

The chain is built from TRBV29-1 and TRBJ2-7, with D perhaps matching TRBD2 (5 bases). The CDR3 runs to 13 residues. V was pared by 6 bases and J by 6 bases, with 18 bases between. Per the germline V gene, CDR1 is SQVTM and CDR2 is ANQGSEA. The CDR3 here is CSVTVSGTGEQYF. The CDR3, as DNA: TGCAGCGTAACGGTTTCGGGAACCGGCGAGCAGTACTTC.

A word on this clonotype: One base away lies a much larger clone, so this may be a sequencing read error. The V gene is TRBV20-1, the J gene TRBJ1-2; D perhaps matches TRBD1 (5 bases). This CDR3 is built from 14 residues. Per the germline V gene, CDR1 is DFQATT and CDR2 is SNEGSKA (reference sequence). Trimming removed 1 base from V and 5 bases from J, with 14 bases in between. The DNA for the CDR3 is TGCAGTGCTAGAGTCGGGGCTAAGGCGTATGGCTACACCTTC. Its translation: CSARVGAKAYGYTF.

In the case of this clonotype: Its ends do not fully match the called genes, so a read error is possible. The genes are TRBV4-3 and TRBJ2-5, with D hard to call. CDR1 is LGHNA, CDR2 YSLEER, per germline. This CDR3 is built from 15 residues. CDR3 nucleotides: TGCGACAGCAGCCAGCAGAAGTCCACCTGGAATACCCAGTGCTTC. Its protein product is CDSSQQKSTWNTQCF.

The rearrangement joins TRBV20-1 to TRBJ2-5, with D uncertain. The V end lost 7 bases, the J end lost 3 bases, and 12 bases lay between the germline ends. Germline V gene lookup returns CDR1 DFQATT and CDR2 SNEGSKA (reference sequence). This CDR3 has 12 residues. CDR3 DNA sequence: TGCAGTGTTAGCAGGTCGGAAGAGACCCAGTACTTC. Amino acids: CSVSRSEETQYF.

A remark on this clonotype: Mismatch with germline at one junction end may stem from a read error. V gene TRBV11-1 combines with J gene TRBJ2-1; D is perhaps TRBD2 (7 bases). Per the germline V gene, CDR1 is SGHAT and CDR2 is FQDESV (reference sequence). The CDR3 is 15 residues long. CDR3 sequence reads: CASSATSARGYEQVF. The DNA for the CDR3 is TGTGCCAGCAGCGCCACTAGCGCGAGGGGGTATGAGCAGGTCTTC.

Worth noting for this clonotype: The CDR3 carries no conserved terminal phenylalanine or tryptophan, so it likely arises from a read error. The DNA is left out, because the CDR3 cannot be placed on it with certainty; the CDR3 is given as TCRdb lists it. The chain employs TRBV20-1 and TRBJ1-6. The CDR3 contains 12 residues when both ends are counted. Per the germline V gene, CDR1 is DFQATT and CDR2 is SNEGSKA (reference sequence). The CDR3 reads CSALQPNSPFHY.

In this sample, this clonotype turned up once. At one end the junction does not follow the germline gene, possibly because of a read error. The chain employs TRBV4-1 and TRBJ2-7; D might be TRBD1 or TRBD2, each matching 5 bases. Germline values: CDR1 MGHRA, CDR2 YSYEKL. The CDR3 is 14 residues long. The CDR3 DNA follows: TGCGCCAGCAACCAAGGTGGGACCTCGGGAGAGCAGTACTTC. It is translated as CASNQGGTSGEQYF.

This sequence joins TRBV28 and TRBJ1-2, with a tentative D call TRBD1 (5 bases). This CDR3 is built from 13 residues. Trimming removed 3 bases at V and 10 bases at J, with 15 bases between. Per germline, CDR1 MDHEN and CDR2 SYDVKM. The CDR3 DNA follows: TGTGCCAGCAGTTTTTGGGCAAGGGGAATCTACACCTTC. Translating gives CASSFWARGIYTF.

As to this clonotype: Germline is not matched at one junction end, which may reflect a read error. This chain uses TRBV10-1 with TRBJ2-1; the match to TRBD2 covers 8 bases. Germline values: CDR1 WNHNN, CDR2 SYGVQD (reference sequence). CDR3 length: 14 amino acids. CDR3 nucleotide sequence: TGCGCCAGCGGCGCCGGGACTAGTCGGAATGAGAAGTTCTTC. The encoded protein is CASGAGTSRNEKFF.

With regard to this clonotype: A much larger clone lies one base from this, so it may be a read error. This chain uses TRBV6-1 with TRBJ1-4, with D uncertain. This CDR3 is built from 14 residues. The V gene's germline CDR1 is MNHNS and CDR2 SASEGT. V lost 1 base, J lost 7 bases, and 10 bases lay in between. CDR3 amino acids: CASSEGRWSEKLFF. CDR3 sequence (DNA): TGTGCCAGCAGTGAAGGGAGATGGAGTGAAAAACTGTTTTTT.

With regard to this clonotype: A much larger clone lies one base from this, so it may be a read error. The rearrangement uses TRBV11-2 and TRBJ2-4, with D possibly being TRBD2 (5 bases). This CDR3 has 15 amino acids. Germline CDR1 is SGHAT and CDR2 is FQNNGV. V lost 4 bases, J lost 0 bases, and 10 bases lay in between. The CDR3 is CASSSIEGAKNIQYF. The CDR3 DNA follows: TGTGCCAGCAGCTCCATAGAGGGAGCCAAAAACATTCAGTACTTC.

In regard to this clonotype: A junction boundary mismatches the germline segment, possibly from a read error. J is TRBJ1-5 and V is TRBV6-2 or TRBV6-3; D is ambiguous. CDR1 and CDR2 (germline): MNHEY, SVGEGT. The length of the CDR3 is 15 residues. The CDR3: CASSYRQAVNQSQHF. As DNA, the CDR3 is TGTGCCAGCAGTTACCGTCAGGCTGTCAATCAGTCCCAGCATTTT.

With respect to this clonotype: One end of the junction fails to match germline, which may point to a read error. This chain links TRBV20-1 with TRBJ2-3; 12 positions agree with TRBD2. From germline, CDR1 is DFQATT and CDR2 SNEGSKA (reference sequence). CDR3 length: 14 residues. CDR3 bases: TGCAGTGCGAGAGGGACTAGCGGGTCAGATACACAGTATTTT. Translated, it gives CSARGTSGSDTQYF.

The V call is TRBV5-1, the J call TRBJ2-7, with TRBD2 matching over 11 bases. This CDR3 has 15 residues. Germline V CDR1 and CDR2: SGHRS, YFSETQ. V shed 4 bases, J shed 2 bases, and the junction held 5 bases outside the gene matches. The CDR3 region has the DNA TGCGCCAGCAGCGCATTAGCGGGGGGGGCCTACGAGCAGTACTTC. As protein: CASSALAGGAYEQYF.

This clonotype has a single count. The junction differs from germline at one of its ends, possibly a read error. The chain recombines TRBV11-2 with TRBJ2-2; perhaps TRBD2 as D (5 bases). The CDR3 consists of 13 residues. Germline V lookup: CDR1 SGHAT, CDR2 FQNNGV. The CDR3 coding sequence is TGTGCCAGCAGCTTGGACGGCACCGGGAAGCTGTTTTTT. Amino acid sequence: CASSLDGTGKLFF.

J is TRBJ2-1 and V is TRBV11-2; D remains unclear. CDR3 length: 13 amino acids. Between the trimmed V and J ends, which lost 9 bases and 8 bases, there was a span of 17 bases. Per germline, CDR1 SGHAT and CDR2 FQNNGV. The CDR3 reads CARSDHTVHEQFF. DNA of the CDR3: TGTGCCAGAAGCGACCATACAGTACATGAGCAGTTCTTC.

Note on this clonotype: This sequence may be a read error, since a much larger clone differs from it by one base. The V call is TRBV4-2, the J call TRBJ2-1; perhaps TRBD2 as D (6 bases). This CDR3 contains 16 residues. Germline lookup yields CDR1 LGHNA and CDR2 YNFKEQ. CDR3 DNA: TGTGCCAGAAGCCAAGATTTGGGAGGCTCCTACAATGAGCAGTTCTTC. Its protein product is CARSQDLGGSYNEQFF.

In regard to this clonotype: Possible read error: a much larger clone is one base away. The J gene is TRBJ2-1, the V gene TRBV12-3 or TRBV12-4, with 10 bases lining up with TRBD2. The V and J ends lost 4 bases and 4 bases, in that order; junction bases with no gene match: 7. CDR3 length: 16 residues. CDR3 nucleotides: TGTGCCAGCAGTTCCCGGTCTAGCGGGAGTTACAATGAGCAGTTCTTC. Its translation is CASSSRSSGSYNEQFF.

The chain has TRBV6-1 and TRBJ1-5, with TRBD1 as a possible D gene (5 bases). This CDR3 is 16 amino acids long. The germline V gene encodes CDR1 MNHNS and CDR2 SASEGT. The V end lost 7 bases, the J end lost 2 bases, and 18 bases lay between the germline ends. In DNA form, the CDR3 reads TGTGCCAGCATCGAGCTGGGGCAGGCGGGCAATCAGCCCCAGCATTTT. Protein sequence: CASIELGQAGNQPQHF.

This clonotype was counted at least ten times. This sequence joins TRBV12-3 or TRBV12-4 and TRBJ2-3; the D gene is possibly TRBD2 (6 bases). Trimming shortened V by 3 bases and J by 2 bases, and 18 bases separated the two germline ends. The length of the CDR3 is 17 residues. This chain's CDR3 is CASSFQAGSGPTDTQYF. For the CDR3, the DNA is TGTGCCAGCAGTTTCCAGGCGGGTAGCGGACCCACAGATACGCAGTATTTT.

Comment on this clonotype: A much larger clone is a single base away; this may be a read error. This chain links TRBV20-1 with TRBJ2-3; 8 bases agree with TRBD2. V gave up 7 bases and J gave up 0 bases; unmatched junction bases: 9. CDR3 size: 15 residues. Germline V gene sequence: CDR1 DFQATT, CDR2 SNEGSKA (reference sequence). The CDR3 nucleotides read TGCAGTGGTACAGGCGGGGGGTTGAGCACAGATACGCAGTATTTT. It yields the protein CSGTGGGLSTDTQYF.

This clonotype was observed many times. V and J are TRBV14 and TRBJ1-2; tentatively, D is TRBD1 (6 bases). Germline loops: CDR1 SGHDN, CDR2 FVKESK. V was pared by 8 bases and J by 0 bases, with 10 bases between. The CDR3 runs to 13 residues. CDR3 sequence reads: CASRDTTNYGYTF. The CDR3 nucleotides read TGTGCCAGCCGGGACACTACTAACTATGGCTACACCTTC.

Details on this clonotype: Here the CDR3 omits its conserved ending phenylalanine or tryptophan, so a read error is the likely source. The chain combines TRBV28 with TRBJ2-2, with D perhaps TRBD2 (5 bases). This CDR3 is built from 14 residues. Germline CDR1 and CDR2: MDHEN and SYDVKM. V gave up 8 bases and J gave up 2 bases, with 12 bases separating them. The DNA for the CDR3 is TGTGCCAGCGGCTGGACTTCTAACACCGGGGAGCTGTTTTAT. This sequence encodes CASGWTSNTGELFY.

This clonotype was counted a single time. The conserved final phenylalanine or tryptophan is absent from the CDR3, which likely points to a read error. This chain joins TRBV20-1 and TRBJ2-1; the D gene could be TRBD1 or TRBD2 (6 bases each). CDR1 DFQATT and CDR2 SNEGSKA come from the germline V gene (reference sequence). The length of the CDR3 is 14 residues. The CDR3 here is CSARAGVGTWGQFL. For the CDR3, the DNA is TGCAGTGCCAGAGCGGGTGTTGGGACATGGGGGCAGTTCCTT.

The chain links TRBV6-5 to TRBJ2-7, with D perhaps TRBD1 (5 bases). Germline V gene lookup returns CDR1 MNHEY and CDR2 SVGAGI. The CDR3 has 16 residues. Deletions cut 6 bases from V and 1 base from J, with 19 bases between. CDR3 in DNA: TGTGCCAGCAGCCCGGCCACCTCAGGGTCATCCTACGAGCAGTACTTC. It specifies CASSPATSGSSYEQYF.

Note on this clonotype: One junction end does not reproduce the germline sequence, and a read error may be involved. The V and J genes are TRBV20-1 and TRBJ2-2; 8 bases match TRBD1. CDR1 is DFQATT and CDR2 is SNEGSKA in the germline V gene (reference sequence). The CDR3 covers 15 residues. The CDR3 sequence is CSTREGQAVTGELFF. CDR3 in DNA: TGCAGTACTAGAGAGGGACAGGCGGTAACCGGGGAGCTGTTTTTT.

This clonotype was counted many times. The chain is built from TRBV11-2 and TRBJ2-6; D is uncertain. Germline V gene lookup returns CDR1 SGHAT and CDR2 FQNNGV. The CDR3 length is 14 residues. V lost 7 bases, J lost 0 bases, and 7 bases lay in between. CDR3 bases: TGTGCCAGCACAGCTATCTCTGGGGCCAACGTCCTGACTTTC. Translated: CASTAISGANVLTF.

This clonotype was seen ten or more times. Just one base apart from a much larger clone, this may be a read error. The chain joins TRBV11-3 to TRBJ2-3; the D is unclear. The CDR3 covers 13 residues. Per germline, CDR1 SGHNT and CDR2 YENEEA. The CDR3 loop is CAGSLGFSDTQYF. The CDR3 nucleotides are TGTGCCGGCAGCTTAGGTTTTTCAGATACGCAGTATTTT.

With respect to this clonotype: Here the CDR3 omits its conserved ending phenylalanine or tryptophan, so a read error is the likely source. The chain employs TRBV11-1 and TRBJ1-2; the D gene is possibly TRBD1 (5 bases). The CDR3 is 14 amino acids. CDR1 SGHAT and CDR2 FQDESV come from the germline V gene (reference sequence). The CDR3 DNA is TGTGCCAGCAGCCATAGGGGCAGTGGCTATGGTTACACCTAC. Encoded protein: CASSHRGSGYGYTY.